A selection of T cell receptor beta chains follows, all from one sample in a study of cytomegalovirus exposure and HLA in healthy donors. Only in-frame clones appear in the TCRdb table, and some are missing; sequencing was by immunoSEQ multiplex PCR. Of roughly 60,000 clones detected, 77% appear once; the ten largest clones hold 2.5% to 3.5%. Sequenced: PBMCs. The receptors shown here come from a woman aged 40 to 49 in good health and CMV-seropositive. Each CDR3 is given without its conserved first and last residue. The order of the fields is J gene, V gene, D gene, clone size, CDR3 protein. The D gene is left open where the match is weak. Clone sizes are given selectively: once, few, many, or a class where the clone is expanded.

J: TRBJ2-7
V: TRBV30
D: -
size: -
CDR3: AWSVAGFGEQY

J: TRBJ1-6
V: TRBV5-1
D: TRBD1
size: -
CDR3: ASSDTVPGQGSYNSPLH

J: TRBJ1-2
V: TRBV6-5
D: TRBD1
size: -
CDR3: ASTSDRGHRYT

J: TRBJ1-2
V: TRBV4-1
D: -
size: -
CDR3: ASSQDIRDYSNYGYT

J: TRBJ1-1
V: TRBV2
D: TRBD1
size: -
CDR3: ASIHGQGDSEAF

J: TRBJ1-5
V: TRBV21-1
D: -
size: -
CDR3: ASSPGRGTGQPQH

J: TRBJ2-2
V: TRBV19
D: -
size: -
CDR3: ASKVNGPTGELF

J: TRBJ2-3
V: TRBV19
D: -
size: -
CDR3: ASSIQTANTQY

J: TRBJ2-1
V: TRBV30
D: -
size: -
CDR3: AWSKTPRGEQF

J: TRBJ1-2
V: TRBV6-1
D: -
size: -
CDR3: ASSPGGWGYGYT

J: TRBJ2-1
V: TRBV20-1
D: -
size: -
CDR3: SAGWGDEQF

J: TRBJ2-2
V: TRBV7-3
D: -
size: -
CDR3: ASSLHAGPNTGELF

J: TRBJ2-3
V: TRBV10-1
D: -
size: -
CDR3: ASSGTGRTDTQY

J: TRBJ2-3
V: TRBV19
D: TRBD2
size: -
CDR3: ASSITSVSTDTQY

J: TRBJ2-7
V: TRBV7-9
D: -
size: few
CDR3: ASSVESYEQY

J: TRBJ2-1
V: TRBV6-6
D: -
size: -
CDR3: ASSYSTRYNEQF

J: TRBJ1-2
V: TRBV18
D: -
size: -
CDR3: ASSPPVMSNYGYT

J: TRBJ1-4
V: TRBV6-1
D: -
size: -
CDR3: ASLIGGGAEKLF

J: TRBJ1-1
V: TRBV7-9
D: TRBD1
size: -
CDR3: ASSLPGQGETEAF

J: TRBJ1-2
V: TRBV7-9
D: -
size: few
CDR3: ASSSPGMYGYT

J: TRBJ1-1
V: TRBV4-1
D: -
size: -
CDR3: ASSQDWGGEAF

J: TRBJ1-4
V: TRBV9
D: TRBD1
size: few
CDR3: ASSLTGGSEANEKLF

J: TRBJ2-7
V: TRBV7-8
D: -
size: -
CDR3: ASSLTEDRTYEQY

J: TRBJ2-7
V: TRBV27
D: TRBD1
size: -
CDR3: ASSGGTGGVISYEQY

J: TRBJ2-2
V: TRBV10-3
D: -
size: -
CDR3: AISVPYTGELF

J: TRBJ2-5
V: TRBV19
D: TRBD2
size: -
CDR3: ASSILAVGETQY

J: TRBJ1-2
V: TRBV6-5
D: -
size: -
CDR3: ASSYSSANYGYT

J: TRBJ2-3
V: TRBV7-9
D: TRBD2
size: -
CDR3: SSSPWTGGSTDTQY

J: TRBJ1-2
V: TRBV4-1
D: -
size: once
CDR3: ASSQDQSNYGYT

J: TRBJ2-7
V: TRBV6-1
D: -
size: -
CDR3: ASSPGGPSYEQY

J: TRBJ2-3
V: TRBV19
D: -
size: -
CDR3: ASSKDDTITTDTQY

J: TRBJ1-1
V: TRBV4-3
D: -
size: -
CDR3: ASSQDPQWGRGRNTEAF

J: TRBJ1-1
V: TRBV29-1
D: -
size: -
CDR3: SASTMNTEAF

J: TRBJ2-2
V: TRBV4-2
D: TRBD2
size: -
CDR3: ASSQDWLAGDNTGELF

J: TRBJ2-3
V: TRBV25-1
D: -
size: -
CDR3: ASSPTNRGTDTQY

J: TRBJ1-5
V: TRBV10-3
D: TRBD1
size: few
CDR3: AIASSGTVNQPQH

J: TRBJ2-2
V: TRBV5-4
D: -
size: once
CDR3: ASSRGGLAGNTGELF

J: TRBJ1-6
V: TRBV11-1
D: -
size: -
CDR3: ASSRGGVNSPLH

J: TRBJ1-1
V: TRBV6-5
D: -
size: -
CDR3: ASRNQVNTEAF

J: TRBJ2-5
V: TRBV7-9
D: TRBD1
size: -
CDR3: ASSPMGQGLRETQY

J: TRBJ1-2
V: TRBV4-1
D: -
size: -
CDR3: ASSPNFRVGYGYT

J: TRBJ1-2
V: TRBV4-1
D: -
size: -
CDR3: ASSQDGGNRNYGYT

J: TRBJ1-4
V: TRBV7-9
D: -
size: -
CDR3: ASSLGGGATNEKLF

J: TRBJ2-7
V: TRBV7-2
D: -
size: -
CDR3: ASSRTYEQY

J: TRBJ1-1
V: TRBV5-4
D: -
size: -
CDR3: ASSWGGETEAF